This TCR beta chain comes out of a study of blood T cell repertoires in COVID-19. The wider study: T cells, B-cell-depleted T cells, or PBMCs supplied cDNA or gDNA.

The CDR3 sequence is 14 residues long. Germline lookup yields CDR1 MNHEY and CDR2 SVGEGT. Trimming shortened V by 4 bases and J by 3 bases, and 9 bases separated the two germline ends. Per the original data handling: Amplifying reference gene primers gave estimates of nucleated cell counts. TCRdb's table, derived via immunoSEQ multiplex PCR, lists solely in-frame clones and lacks some. Clone size and the V and J calls come from that table; the DNA yielded D and trimming. The table lists tens of thousands of clones, about 70% of them singletons. The clonotype was recovered from a woman in her fifties or sixties in a cohort sampled during active or convalescent COVID-19. Material for sequencing was peripheral blood. The chain carries TRBV6-2 or TRBV6-3 and TRBJ2-2, with a tentative D call TRBD2 (6 bases). CDR3 bases: TGTGCCAGCAGTTTATTAGCGGACACCGGGGAGCTGTTTTTT. It specifies CASSLLADTGELFF.